This TCR beta chain was identified during a study of cytomegalovirus exposure and HLA in healthy donors. Vbeta (60) and Jbeta (13) primers were used in the PCR. TCRdb keeps only in-frame clones here, not all; method: immunoSEQ multiplex PCR. The sample comprises around 150,000 clones, roughly 79% of which are singletons, and 0.95% to 1.4% rests with the top ten. V was trimmed by 6 bases and J by 5 bases, leaving 25 bases between them. Germline V gene lookup returns CDR1 SGHVS and CDR2 FQNEAQ. This CDR3 region has 17 residues. Study results and caveats: What a later analysis showed was that several of the most significant clusters appeared linked to common viral pathogens. Within an earlier analysis, most TCR beta V segments proved productive either about 90% or about 30% of the time. Exclusion applied to some V segments, including TRBV6-2 and TRBV6-3, as they were indistinguishable.

Turning to this clone: Its antigen is currently unknown.

The chain joins TRBV7-8 to TRBJ2-5; tentative D call: TRBD2 (7 bases). The sequencing sample was made of PBMCs. The clonotype originates from a male donor in good health and CMV-seronegative. The CDR3 coding sequence is TGTGCCAGCAGGCCCCGCGCTGGGGGGGCGGGAAGGGAGACCCAGTACTTC. Its protein is CASRPRAGGAGRETQYF.